Listed here are 8 T cell receptor beta chains from one sample, sequenced in a study of vaccination and CD4 T cells after COVID-19. Treatment given: approximately nine-day PBMC culture with coronavirus spike peptide pools or control peptides (ViraFEST assay). These receptors' antigens are unknown. With the Oncomine TCR Beta short-read assay, DNA from cultured CD4+ T cells was sequenced. MiXCR was run by TCRdb on the PCR reads, yielding one entry per CDR3 protein. The sample has approximately 18,000 distinct CDR3 sequences, 45% to 50% seen once. Material for sequencing was CD4+ T cells from blood, cultured in vitro. The receptors here all came from a human donor who had recovered from COVID-19.

This clonotype has more than one count but fewer than ten. The chain uses TRBV20-1 and TRBJ1-3, with unresolved D. CDR3 length: 14 residues. The V gene lost 3 bases and the J gene lost 2 bases, with 11 bases spanning the gap. CDR1 DFQATT and CDR2 SNEGSKA come from the germline V gene (reference sequence). The CDR3: CSARVARAGNTIYF. The CDR3 DNA reads as TGCAGTGCTAGGGTTGCGAGAGCTGGAAACACCATATATTTT.

Notes on this clonotype: Mismatch with germline at one junction end may stem from a read error. The chain carries TRBV7-8 and TRBJ2-1, with D possibly being TRBD1 (6 bases). The CDR3 extends over 16 amino acids. Germline CDR1 reads SGHVS; CDR2 reads FQNEAQ. In nucleotides, the CDR3 is TGTGCCAGCAGCTTACGGGACACACCAACCTACAATGAGCAGTTATTC. This gives the protein CASSLRDTPTYNEQLF.

The rearrangement joins TRBV7-2 to TRBJ2-7, with 8 bases fitting TRBD2. Germline V gene data show CDR1 as SGHTA and CDR2 as FQGNSA. The junction had 12 bases not matched to a gene; V was cut back by 5 bases and J by 3 bases. This CDR3 region has 16 residues. The CDR3 region has the DNA TGTGCCAGCAGCCGGGGGCAAGCGGGGGACTTCTACGAGCAGTACTTC. It codes for CASSRGQAGDFYEQYF.

The chain couples TRBV12-3 or TRBV12-4 to TRBJ2-7; maybe TRBD1 (5 bases). CDR3 length equals 13 residues. Trimming took off 5 bases at V and 3 bases at J, with 11 bases between the two ends. CDR3 in amino acids: CASSPPQGYEQYF. For the CDR3, the DNA is TGTGCCAGCAGTCCACCTCAGGGCTACGAGCAGTACTTC.

This clonotype occurred a few times. The chain couples TRBV7-9 to TRBJ2-3, with 12 bases aligning to TRBD2. Per germline, CDR1 SEHNR and CDR2 FQNEAQ (reference sequence). The CDR3 runs to 17 residues. V lost 2 bases to trimming and J lost 1 base; unmatched junction nucleotides: 4. The CDR3 loop is CASSLSRLAGGTDTQYF. The CDR3 bases are TGTGCCAGCAGCTTATCGAGACTAGCGGGGGGCACAGATACGCAGTATTTT.

This clonotype was recorded a few times. The chain uses TRBV20-1 and TRBJ1-5, with 11 bases fitting TRBD1. J lost 6 bases, V lost 5 bases, and 3 bases had no gene match. Germline V lookup: CDR1 DFQATT, CDR2 SNEGSKA (reference sequence). The CDR3 extends over 13 amino acids. The CDR3 region has the DNA TGCAGTGCTGGACAGGGGGCTCTTCAGCCCCAGCATTTT. It yields the protein CSAGQGALQPQHF.

This chain links TRBV14 with TRBJ1-2; D call uncertain. CDR1 and CDR2 from the germline V gene are SGHDN and FVKESK. The CDR3 totals 15 residues. With 1 base removed from V and 0 bases from J, the gap between germline ends came to 9 bases. CDR3 sequence: CASSQGRAANYGYTF. The CDR3 DNA reads as TGTGCCAGCAGCCAAGGTCGGGCAGCTAACTATGGCTACACCTTC.

The J gene is TRBJ1-1, the V gene TRBV5-1; 7 bases are a match to TRBD1. CDR1 SGHRS and CDR2 YFSETQ come from the germline V gene. CDR3 length: 14 amino acids. The trim removed 9 bases at V and 3 bases at J, leaving 11 bases unmatched. The chain's CDR3 is CATHRDRGDTEAFF. The CDR3 DNA follows: TGCGCCACACACCGGGACAGAGGGGACACTGAAGCTTTCTTT.